These T cell receptor beta chains were read from a single sample in a study of cytomegalovirus exposure and HLA in healthy donors. Using immunoSEQ multiplex PCR, the repertoire was profiled, and TCRdb retains in-frame clones only, with some absent. The repertoire holds over 95,000 clones, about 75% seen once, with around 12% in the top ten. The sample was PBMCs. These receptors were collected from a woman aged 40-49 years in good health and CMV-seropositive. Both conserved end residues are part of each CDR3. D genes are given only for firm matches. Only part of the rows carry a size: once, few, many, or a class if the clone is expanded.

d_gene	v_gene	j_gene	abundance	CDR3aa	CDR3nt
-	TRBV7-6	TRBJ2-7	-	CASSMDPGSGYEQYF	TGTGCCAGCAGCATGGACCCTGGGAGTGGCTACGAGCAGTACTTC
TRBD2	TRBV19	TRBJ2-1	-	CASSTSGGADEQFF	TGTGCCAGTAGTACTAGCGGGGGGGCAGATGAGCAGTTCTTC
TRBD1	TRBV27	TRBJ1-2	-	CASSPRQGANLYGYTF	TGTGCCAGCAGTCCCCGACAGGGGGCCAACCTATATGGCTACACCTTC
TRBD1	TRBV6-5	TRBJ2-7	-	CASSYSGDRSSYEQYF	TGTGCCAGCAGTTACTCGGGGGACAGGTCATCCTACGAGCAGTACTTC
TRBD1	TRBV7-9	TRBJ1-2	-	CASSFNPGQGTGYTF	TGTGCCAGCAGCTTCAACCCGGGACAGGGGACCGGCTACACCTTC
-	TRBV5-6	TRBJ2-3	once	CASSFGSGVTDTQYF	TGTGCCAGCAGCTTCGGGAGTGGCGTTACAGATACGCAGTATTTT
-	TRBV28	TRBJ2-2	once	CASRARGDGELFF	TGTGCCAGCAGGGCCAGGGGGGACGGGGAGCTGTTTTTT
-	TRBV7-9	TRBJ1-2	-	CASSLLNRTNYGYTF	TGTGCCAGCAGCTTGCTTAACAGGACCAACTATGGCTACACCTTC
TRBD1	TRBV10-3	TRBJ1-2	once	CATGTGESGYTF	TGTGCCACCGGGACAGGGGAAAGTGGCTACACCTTC
TRBD1	TRBV9	TRBJ1-4	-	CASSPTGQGGEKLFF	TGTGCCAGCAGCCCCACGGGACAGGGGGGTGAAAAACTGTTTTTT
-	TRBV5-4	TRBJ2-7	-	CASSRAQDYEQYF	TGTGCCAGCAGCCGGGCACAGGACTACGAGCAGTACTTC
-	TRBV15	TRBJ2-7	-	CATSRRDNYEQYF	TGTGCCACCAGCCGTAGGGACAACTACGAGCAGTACTTC
TRBD1	TRBV6-6	TRBJ2-7	-	CASSTQGGFYEQYF	TGTGCCAGCAGTACACAAGGGGGCTTCTACGAGCAGTACTTC
TRBD1	TRBV5-1	TRBJ1-5	-	CARRVQGGQPQHF	TGCGCCAGGCGGGTCCAGGGGGGTCAGCCCCAGCATTTT